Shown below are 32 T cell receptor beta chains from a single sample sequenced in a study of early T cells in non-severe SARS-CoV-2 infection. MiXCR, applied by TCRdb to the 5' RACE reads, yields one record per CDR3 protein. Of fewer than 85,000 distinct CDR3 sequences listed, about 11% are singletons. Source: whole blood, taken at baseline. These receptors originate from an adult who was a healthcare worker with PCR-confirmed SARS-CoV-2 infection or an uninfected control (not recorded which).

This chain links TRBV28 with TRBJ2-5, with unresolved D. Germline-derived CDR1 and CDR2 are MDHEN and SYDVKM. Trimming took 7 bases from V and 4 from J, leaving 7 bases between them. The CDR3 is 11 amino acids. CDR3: CASNGVETQYF. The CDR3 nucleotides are TGTGCCAGCAATGGGGTAGAGACCCAGTACTTC.

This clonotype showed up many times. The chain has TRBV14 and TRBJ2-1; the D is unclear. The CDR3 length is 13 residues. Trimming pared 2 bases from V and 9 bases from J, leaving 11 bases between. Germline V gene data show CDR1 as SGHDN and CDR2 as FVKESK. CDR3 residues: CASSQNWLGEQFF. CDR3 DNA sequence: TGTGCCAGCAGCCAAAACTGGCTGGGTGAGCAGTTCTTC.

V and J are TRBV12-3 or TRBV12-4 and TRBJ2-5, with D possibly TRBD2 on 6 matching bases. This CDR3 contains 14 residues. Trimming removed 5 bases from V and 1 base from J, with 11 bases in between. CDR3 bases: TGTGCCAGCAGTCGGGGACTGATCCAAGAGACCCAGTACTTC. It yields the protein CASSRGLIQETQYF.

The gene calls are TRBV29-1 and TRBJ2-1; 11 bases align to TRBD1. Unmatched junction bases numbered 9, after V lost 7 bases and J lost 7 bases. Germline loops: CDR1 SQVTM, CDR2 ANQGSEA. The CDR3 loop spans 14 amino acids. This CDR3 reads CSAMPGTGGNEQFF. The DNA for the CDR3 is TGCAGCGCCATGCCCGGGACAGGGGGAAATGAGCAGTTCTTC.

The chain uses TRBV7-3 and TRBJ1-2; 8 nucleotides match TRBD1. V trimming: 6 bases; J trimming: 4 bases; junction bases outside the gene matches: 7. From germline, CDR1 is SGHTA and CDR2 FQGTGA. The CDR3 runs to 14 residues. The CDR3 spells CASSRDGTGYGYTF. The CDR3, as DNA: TGTGCCAGCAGTCGGGACGGGACAGGCTATGGCTACACCTTC.

CDR3 sequence: CASSLTPPLSGGPYEQFF. The CDR3 coding sequence is TGTGCCAGCAGCCTTACGCCCCCCTTATCGGGGGGGCCCTATGAGCAGTTCTTC. The genes are TRBV4-2 and TRBJ2-1; 8 nucleotides line up with TRBD2. This CDR3 contains 18 residues. V was clipped by 4 bases and J by 8 bases; unmatched bases: 19. Germline V CDR1 and CDR2: LGHNA, YNFKEQ.

The CDR3 DNA sequence: TGTGCCAGCAATCAGGTGGGGACAGGGGGCATGTACACTGAAGCTTTCTTT. Translation: CASNQVGTGGMYTEAFF. V and J are TRBV27 and TRBJ1-1; 12 bases line up with TRBD1. This CDR3 contains 17 residues. Germline CDR1 reads MNHEY; CDR2 reads SMNVEV (reference sequence). V gave up 7 bases and J gave up 3 bases; unmatched junction bases: 12.

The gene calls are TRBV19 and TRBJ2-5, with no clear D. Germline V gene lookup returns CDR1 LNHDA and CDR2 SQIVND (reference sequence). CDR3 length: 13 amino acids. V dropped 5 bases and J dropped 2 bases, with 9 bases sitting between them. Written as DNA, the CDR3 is TGTGCCAGTAGTTCCTTCTCTCAAGAGACCCAGTACTTC. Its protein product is CASSSFSQETQYF.

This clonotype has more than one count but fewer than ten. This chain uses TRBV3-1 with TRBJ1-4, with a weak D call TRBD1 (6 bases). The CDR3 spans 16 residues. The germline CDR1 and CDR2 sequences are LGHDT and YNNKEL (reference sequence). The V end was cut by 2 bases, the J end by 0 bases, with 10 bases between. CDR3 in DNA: TGTGCCAGCAGCCAACTTCAGGGGTCAACTAATGAAAAACTGTTTTTT. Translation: CASSQLQGSTNEKLFF.

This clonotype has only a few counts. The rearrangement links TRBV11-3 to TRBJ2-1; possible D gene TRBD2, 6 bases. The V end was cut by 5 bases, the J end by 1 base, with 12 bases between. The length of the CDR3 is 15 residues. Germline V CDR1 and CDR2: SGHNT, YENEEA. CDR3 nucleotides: TGTGCCAGCAGCCCAGTGGCGGGGTCCTACAATGAGCAGTTCTTC. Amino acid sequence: CASSPVAGSYNEQFF. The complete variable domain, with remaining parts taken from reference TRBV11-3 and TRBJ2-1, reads EAGVVQSPRYKIIEKKQPVAFWCNPISGHNTLYWYLQNLGQGPELLIRYENEEAVDDSQLPKDRFSAERLKGVDSTLKIQPAELGDSAVYLCASSPVAGSYNEQFFGPGTRLTVL.

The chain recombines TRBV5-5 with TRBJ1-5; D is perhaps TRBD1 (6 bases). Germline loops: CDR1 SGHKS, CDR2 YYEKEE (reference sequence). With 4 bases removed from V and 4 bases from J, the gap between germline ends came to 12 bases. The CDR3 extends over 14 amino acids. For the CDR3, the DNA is TGTGCCAGCAGCGCGGAAGGGGGGAATCAGCCCCAGCATTTT. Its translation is CASSAEGGNQPQHF.

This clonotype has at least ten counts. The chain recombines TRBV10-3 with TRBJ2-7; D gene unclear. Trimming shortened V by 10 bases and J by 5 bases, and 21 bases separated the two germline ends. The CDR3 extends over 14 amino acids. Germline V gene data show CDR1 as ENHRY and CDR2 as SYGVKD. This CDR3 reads CATKRHGVRNEQYF. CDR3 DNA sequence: TGTGCCACCAAACGACACGGTGTGAGGAACGAGCAGTACTTC.

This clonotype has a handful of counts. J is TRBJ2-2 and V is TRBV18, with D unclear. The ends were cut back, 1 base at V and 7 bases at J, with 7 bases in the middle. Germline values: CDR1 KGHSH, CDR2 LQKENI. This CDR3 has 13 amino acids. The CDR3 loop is CASSPRSVGELFF. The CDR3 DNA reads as TGTGCCAGCTCACCACGTTCCGTCGGGGAGCTGTTTTTT. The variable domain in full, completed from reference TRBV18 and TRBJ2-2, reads NAGVMQNPRHLVRRRGQEARLRCSPMKGHSHVYWYRQLPEEGLKFMVYLQKENIIDESGMPKERFSAEFPKEGPSILRIQQVVRGDSAAYFCASSPRSVGELFFGEGSRLTVL.

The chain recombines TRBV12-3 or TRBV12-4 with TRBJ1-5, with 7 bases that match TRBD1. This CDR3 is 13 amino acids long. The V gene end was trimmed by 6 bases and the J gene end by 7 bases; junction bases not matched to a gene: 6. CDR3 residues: CASSGTELQPQHF. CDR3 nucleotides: TGTGCCAGCAGCGGGACAGAATTACAGCCCCAGCATTTT.

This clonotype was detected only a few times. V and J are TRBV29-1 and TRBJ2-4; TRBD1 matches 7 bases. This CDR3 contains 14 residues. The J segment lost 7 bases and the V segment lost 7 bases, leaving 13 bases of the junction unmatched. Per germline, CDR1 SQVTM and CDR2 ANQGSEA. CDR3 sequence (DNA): TGCAGCGCTGCGATAACAGGGGATTTGAACATTCAGTACTTC. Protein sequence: CSAAITGDLNIQYF. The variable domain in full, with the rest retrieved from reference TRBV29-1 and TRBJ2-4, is SAVISQKPSRDICQRGTSLTIQCQVDSQVTMMFWYRQQPGQSLTLIATANQGSEATYESGFVIDKFPISRPNLTFSTLTVSNMSPEDSSIYLCSAAITGDLNIQYFGAGTRLSVL.

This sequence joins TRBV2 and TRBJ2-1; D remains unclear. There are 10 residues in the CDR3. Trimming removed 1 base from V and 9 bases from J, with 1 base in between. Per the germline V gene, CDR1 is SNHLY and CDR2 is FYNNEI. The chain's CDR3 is CASSEGEQFF. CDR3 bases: TGTGCCAGCAGTGAAGGTGAGCAGTTCTTC.

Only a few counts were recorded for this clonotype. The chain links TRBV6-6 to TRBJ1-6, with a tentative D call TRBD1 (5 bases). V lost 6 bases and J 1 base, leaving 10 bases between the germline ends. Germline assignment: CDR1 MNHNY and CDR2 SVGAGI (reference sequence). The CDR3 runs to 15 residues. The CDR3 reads CASRPDSSYNSPLHF. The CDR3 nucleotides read TGTGCCAGCAGGCCCGACAGTTCCTATAATTCACCCCTCCACTTT.

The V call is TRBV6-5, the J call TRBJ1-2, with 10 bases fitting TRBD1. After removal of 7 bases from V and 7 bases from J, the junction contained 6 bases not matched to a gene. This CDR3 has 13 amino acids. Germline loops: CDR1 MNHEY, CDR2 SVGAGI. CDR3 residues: CASTRTGGFGYTF. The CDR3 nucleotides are TGTGCCAGCACCCGGACAGGGGGATTTGGCTACACCTTC.

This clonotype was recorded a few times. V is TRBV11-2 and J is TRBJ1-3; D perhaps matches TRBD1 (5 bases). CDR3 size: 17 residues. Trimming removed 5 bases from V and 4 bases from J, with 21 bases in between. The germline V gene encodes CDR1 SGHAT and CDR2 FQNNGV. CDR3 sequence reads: CASSPHQPGGWGNTIYF. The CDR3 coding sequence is TGTGCCAGCAGCCCCCACCAACCGGGGGGTTGGGGAAACACCATATATTTT. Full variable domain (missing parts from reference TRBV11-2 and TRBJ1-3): EAGVAQSPRYKIIEKRQSVAFWCNPISGHATLYWYQQILGQGPKLLIQFQNNGVVDDSQLPKDRFSAERLKGVDSTLKIQPAKLEDSAVYLCASSPHQPGGWGNTIYFGEGSWLTVV.

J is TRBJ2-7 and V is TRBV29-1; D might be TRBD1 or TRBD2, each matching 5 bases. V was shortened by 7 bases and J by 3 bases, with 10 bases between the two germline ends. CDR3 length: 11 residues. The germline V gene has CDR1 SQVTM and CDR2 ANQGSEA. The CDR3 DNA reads TGCAGCGCCCGGGACGGCTACGAGCAGTACTTC. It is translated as CSARDGYEQYF.

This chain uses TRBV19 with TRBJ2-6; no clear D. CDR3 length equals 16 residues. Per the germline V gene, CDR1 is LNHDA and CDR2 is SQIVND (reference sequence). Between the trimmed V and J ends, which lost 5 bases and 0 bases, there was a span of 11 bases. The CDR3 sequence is CASSPSPNSGANVLTF. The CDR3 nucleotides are TGTGCCAGTAGTCCCTCGCCCAACTCTGGGGCCAACGTCCTGACTTTC. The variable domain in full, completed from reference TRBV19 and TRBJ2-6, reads DGGITQSPKYLFRKEGQNVTLSCEQNLNHDAMYWYRQDPGQGLRLIYYSQIVNDFQKGDIAEGYSVSREKKESFPLTVTSAQKNPTAFYLCASSPSPNSGANVLTFGAGSRLTVL.

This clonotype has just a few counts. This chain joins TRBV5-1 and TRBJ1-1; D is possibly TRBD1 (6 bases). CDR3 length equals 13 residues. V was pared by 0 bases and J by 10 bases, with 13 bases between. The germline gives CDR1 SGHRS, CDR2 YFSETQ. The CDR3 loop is CASSLVGGAGAFF. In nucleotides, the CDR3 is TGCGCCAGCAGCTTGGTTGGGGGGGCAGGAGCTTTCTTT.

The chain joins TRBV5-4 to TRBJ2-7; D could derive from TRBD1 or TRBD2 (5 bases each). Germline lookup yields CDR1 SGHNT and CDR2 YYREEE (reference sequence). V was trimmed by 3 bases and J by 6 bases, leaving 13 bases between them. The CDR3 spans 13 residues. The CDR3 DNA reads TGTGCCAGCAGCTCCCCAGGGAGAGCCGAGCAGTACTTC. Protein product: CASSSPGRAEQYF.

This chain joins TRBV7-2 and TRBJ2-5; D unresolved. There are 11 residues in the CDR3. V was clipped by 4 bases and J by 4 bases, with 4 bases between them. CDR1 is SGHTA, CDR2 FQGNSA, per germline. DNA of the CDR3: TGTGCCAGCAGCTCCGTAGAGACCCAGTACTTC. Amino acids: CASSSVETQYF.

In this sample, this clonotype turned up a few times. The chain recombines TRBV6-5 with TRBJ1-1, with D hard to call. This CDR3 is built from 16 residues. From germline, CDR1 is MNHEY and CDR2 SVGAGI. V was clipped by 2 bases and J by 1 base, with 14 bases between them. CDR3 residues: CASSYLVAQRNTEAFF. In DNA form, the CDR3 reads TGTGCCAGCAGTTACCTGGTGGCACAGCGGAACACTGAAGCTTTCTTT.

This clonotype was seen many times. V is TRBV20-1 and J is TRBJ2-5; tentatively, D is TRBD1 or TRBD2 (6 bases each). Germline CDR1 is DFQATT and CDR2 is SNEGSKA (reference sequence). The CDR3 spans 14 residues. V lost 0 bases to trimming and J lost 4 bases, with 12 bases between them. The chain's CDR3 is CSARDARGGETQYF. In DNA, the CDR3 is TGCAGTGCTAGAGATGCCAGGGGAGGAGAGACCCAGTACTTC.

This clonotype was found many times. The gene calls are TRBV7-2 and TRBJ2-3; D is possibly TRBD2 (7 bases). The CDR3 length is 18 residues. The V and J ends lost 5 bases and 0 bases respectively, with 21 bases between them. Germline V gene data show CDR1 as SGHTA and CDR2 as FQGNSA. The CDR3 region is CASSRDLGGASSTDTQYF. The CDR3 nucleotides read TGTGCCAGCAGCCGGGACCTAGGGGGGGCCTCTAGCACAGATACGCAGTATTTT.

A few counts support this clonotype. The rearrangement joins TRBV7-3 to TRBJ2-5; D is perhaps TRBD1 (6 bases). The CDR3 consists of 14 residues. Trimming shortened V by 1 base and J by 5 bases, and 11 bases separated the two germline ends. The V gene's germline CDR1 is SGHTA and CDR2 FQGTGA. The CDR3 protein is CASSLMGAQETQYF. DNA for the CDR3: TGTGCCAGCAGCTTAATGGGGGCGCAGGAGACCCAGTACTTC.

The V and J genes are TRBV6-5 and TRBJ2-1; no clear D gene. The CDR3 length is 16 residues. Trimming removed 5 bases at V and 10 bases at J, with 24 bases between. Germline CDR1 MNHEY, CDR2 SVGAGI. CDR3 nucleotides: TGTGCCAGCAGTCGCCGTGAGTTTTCGGCGTTCGGGGAGCAGTTCTTC. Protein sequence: CASSRREFSAFGEQFF.

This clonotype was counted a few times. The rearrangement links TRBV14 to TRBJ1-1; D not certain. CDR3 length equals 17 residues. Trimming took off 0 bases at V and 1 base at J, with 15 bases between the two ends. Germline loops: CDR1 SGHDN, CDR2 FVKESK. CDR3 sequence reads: CASSQDLGRDWNTEAFF. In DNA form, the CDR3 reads TGTGCCAGCAGCCAAGATCTGGGGAGGGATTGGAACACTGAAGCTTTCTTT.

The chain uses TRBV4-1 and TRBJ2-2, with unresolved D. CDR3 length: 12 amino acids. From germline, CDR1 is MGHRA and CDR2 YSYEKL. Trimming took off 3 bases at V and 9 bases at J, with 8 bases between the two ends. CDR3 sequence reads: CASSQSGRELFF. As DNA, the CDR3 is TGCGCCAGCAGCCAGTCGGGCCGGGAGCTGTTTTTT.

CDR3 residues: CATSPQTRGREQFF. CDR3 in DNA: TGTGCCACCAGCCCCCAGACTAGGGGGCGGGAGCAGTTCTTC. The genes are TRBV15 and TRBJ2-1; a possible D gene is TRBD1 (7 bases). Trimming took off 5 bases at V and 10 bases at J, with 18 bases between the two ends. The CDR3 has 14 residues. Germline loops: CDR1 LNHNV, CDR2 YYDKDF (reference sequence).